Following are 5 T cell receptor beta chains from one sample sequenced in a study of blood T cell repertoires in COVID-19. Sequencing used immunoSEQ multiplex PCR; TCRdb keeps in-frame clones, though not all of them. The repertoire has about 210,000 clones, approximately 90% of them found once; the top ten carry about 6.2%. The sequencing input was peripheral blood. The receptors shown here come from a man aged 55 to 70 who had recovered from COVID-19.

This clone was detected only a few times. This sequence joins TRBV9 and TRBJ1-6; TRBD1 is a possible D gene (6 bases). Trimming stripped 4 bases from V and 11 bases from J, with 13 bases between. From germline, CDR1 is SGDLS and CDR2 YYNGEE. There are 13 residues in the CDR3. CDR3 coding DNA: TGTGCCAGCAGCATCCACAGGGATACACCCCTCCACTTT. It translates to CASSIHRDTPLHF.

This clone is medium-sized by share. This chain links TRBV5-4 with TRBJ2-7, with D possibly being TRBD1 (6 bases). Germline CDR1 reads SGHNT; CDR2 reads YYREEE (reference sequence). There are 13 residues in the CDR3. Between the trimmed V and J ends, which lost 2 bases and 6 bases, there was a span of 12 bases. CDR3 loop: CASSLPQGSEQYF. The CDR3, as DNA: TGTGCCAGCAGCTTACCACAGGGATCCGAGCAGTACTTC.

V and J are TRBV18 and TRBJ2-1; 7 bases fit TRBD1. The V gene's germline CDR1 is KGHSH and CDR2 LQKENI. With V trimmed by 4 bases and J by 2 bases, 5 bases remained unmatched. The CDR3 loop spans 15 amino acids. The CDR3 spells CASSQDRTTYNEQFF. In nucleotides, the CDR3 is TGTGCCAGCTCACAGGACAGGACAACCTACAATGAGCAGTTCTTC.

The chain links TRBV7-9 to TRBJ1-2, with D possibly being TRBD1 (5 bases). The CDR3 has 15 amino acids. The V and J ends lost 5 bases and 2 bases respectively, with 15 bases between them. Per the germline V gene, CDR1 is SEHNR and CDR2 is FQNEAQ (reference sequence). Here the CDR3 DNA reads TGTGCCAGCAGCGTAACAGGATTCTCAAACTATGGCTACACCTTC. It is translated as CASSVTGFSNYGYTF. Together with reference TRBV7-9 and TRBJ1-2, the CDR3 gives the full variable domain: DTGVSQNPRHKITKRGQNVTFRCDPISEHNRLYWYRQTLGQGPEFLTYFQNEAQLEKSRLLSDRFSAERPKGSFSTLEIQRTEQGDSAMYLCASSVTGFSNYGYTFGSGTRLTVV.

The chain employs TRBV3-1 (or the pseudogene TRBV3-2) and TRBJ2-3, with TRBD2 as a possible D gene (6 bases). With 3 bases removed from V and 4 bases from J, the gap between germline ends came to 11 bases. The CDR3 is 14 residues long. Germline CDR1 LGHDT, CDR2 YNNKEL (reference sequence). CDR3 DNA sequence: TGTGCCAGCAGCCATGGAGGGAGTGCAGATACGCAGTATTTT. Translation gives CASSHGGSADTQYF.